The 2 T cell receptor beta chains presented below share a single source sample, sequenced in a study of shared T cell receptors in the human thymus. Generated by immunoSEQ multiplex PCR, the TCRdb table keeps only in-frame clones and is missing some. The repertoire includes about 660,000 clones, roughly 90% of them detected once, and 0.0095% to 0.013% sits in the top ten. These data also featured in a second study, about human thymus T cells.

Material for sequencing was thymocytes. Receptors originate from a boy younger than two with a congenital heart defect.

The J gene is TRBJ1-5, the V gene TRBV4-1; 7 nucleotides line up with TRBD1. The germline V gene has CDR1 MGHRA and CDR2 YSYEKL. CDR3 length: 16 residues. The V gene end was trimmed by 0 bases and the J gene end by 2 bases; junction bases not matched to a gene: 4. The CDR3 DNA reads as TGCGCCAGCAGCCAAGATTACAGGGGACGCAATCAGCCCCAGCATTTT. This gives the protein CASSQDYRGRNQPQHF.

This clone showed up just once. This sequence joins TRBV5-4 and TRBJ1-1, with 8 nucleotides matching TRBD1. With 4 bases clipped from V and 4 bases from J, the junction kept 9 bases outside the gene matches. This CDR3 has 15 amino acids. Germline V gene data show CDR1 as SGHNT and CDR2 as YYREEE (reference sequence). CDR3 amino acids: CASSSRQGIATEAFF. CDR3 DNA: TGTGCCAGCAGCAGTCGACAGGGGATCGCCACTGAAGCTTTCTTT.